Listed here are 27 T cell receptor beta chains from one sample, sequenced in a study of T cells in Graves' hyperthyroidism and ophthalmopathy. Template material for amplifying TCR beta CDR3 regions consisted of RNA transcripts. Researchers ran a first-round RT-PCR on the TCR CDR3 using the HTBI primer set. TCRdb called the multiplex PCR reads again in MiXCR, with one record for every CDR3 protein. The table includes roughly 650,000 distinct CDR3 sequences, 15% to 20% detected once. Sequenced material: blood. These receptors all stem from a woman aged 40-49 years with Graves' ophthalmopathy.

This chain joins TRBV10-3 and TRBJ2-1, with TRBD2 matching over 9 bases. Germline lookup yields CDR1 ENHRY and CDR2 SYGVKD. The CDR3 is 15 residues long. Trimming removed 4 bases from V and 8 bases from J; junction bases left unmatched: 9. The CDR3 bases are TGTGCCATCAGTGTTTTTAGCGGGAGTATAGATGAGCAGTTCTTC. The encoded protein is CAISVFSGSIDEQFF.

This clonotype showed up many times. The chain uses TRBV7-8 and TRBJ1-6, with D maybe TRBD1 (5 bases). V was clipped by 1 base and J by 7 bases, with 17 bases between them. The germline V gene has CDR1 SGHVS and CDR2 FQNEAQ. The CDR3 runs to 17 residues. CDR3 region: CASSLVGVGQGNSPLHF. DNA for the CDR3: TGTGCCAGCAGCTTAGTCGGTGTTGGGCAGGGAAATTCACCCCTCCACTTT.

V is TRBV15 and J is TRBJ1-5, with 7 positions matching TRBD1. The CDR3 contains 17 residues. CDR1 and CDR2 from the germline V gene are LNHNV and YYDKDF (reference sequence). With V trimmed by 1 base and J by 3 bases, 9 bases remained unmatched. CDR3 in amino acids: CATSRAGQSNNNQPQHF. CDR3 DNA: TGTGCCACCAGCAGAGCGGGACAGTCTAACAACAATCAGCCCCAGCATTTT.

This clonotype was found many times. The chain couples TRBV6-1 to TRBJ2-3; TRBD2 matches at 10 bases. V lost 8 bases to trimming and J lost 0 bases; unmatched junction nucleotides: 14. CDR3 length: 18 residues. Germline V gives CDR1 MNHNS, CDR2 SASEGT. CDR3 sequence (DNA): TGTGCCAGCCATAAACGGACTAGCGGATTTACTAGCACAGATACGCAGTATTTT. Translation: CASHKRTSGFTSTDTQYF.

This clonotype was seen a few times. This chain uses TRBV4-1 with TRBJ1-1; weak D call: TRBD1 (5 bases). The CDR3 spans 13 residues. Trimming stripped 3 bases from V and 6 bases from J, with 11 bases between. CDR1 MGHRA and CDR2 YSYEKL come from the germline V gene. CDR3 residues: CASSQGTPPEAFF. The CDR3, as DNA: TGCGCCAGCAGCCAGGGGACTCCTCCTGAAGCTTTCTTT.

This clonotype was seen a few times. The V call is TRBV7-2, the J call TRBJ1-5; tentative D call: TRBD1 (6 bases). The CDR3 loop spans 15 amino acids. V was pared by 5 bases and J by 3 bases, with 14 bases between. Germline V CDR1 and CDR2: SGHTA, FQGNSA. CDR3 sequence (DNA): TGTGCCAGCAGCCCAACCGGACAGATCAATCAGCCCCAGCATTTT. Its protein product is CASSPTGQINQPQHF. The entire variable domain, with the rest obtained from reference TRBV7-2 and TRBJ1-5, is as follows: GAGVSQSPSNKVTEKGKDVELRCDPISGHTALYWYRQSLGQGLEFLIYFQGNSAPDKSGLPSDRFSAERTGGSVSTLTIQRTQQEDSAVYLCASSPTGQINQPQHFGDGTRLSIL.

This clonotype came up many times. The J gene is TRBJ2-1, the V gene TRBV11-2; 9 nucleotides agree with TRBD1. The CDR3 extends over 14 amino acids. The V segment lost 1 base and the J segment 10 bases; nucleotides outside the gene matches: 5. Germline CDR1 is SGHAT and CDR2 is FQNNGV. The CDR3 DNA is TGTGCCAGCAGCTTAGCACAGGGGGCTGAGGAGCAGTTCTTC. Protein: CASSLAQGAEEQFF.

This clonotype came up many times. This sequence joins TRBV7-8 and TRBJ1-1, with D perhaps TRBD1 (5 bases). CDR1 SGHVS and CDR2 FQNEAQ come from the germline V gene. This CDR3 has 12 residues. Between the trimmed V and J ends, which lost 5 bases and 8 bases, there was a span of 12 bases. The CDR3 nucleotides are TGTGCCAGCAGCCTACAGGTTCAGGAAGCTTTCTTT. This translates into CASSLQVQEAFF.

This clonotype was detected only a few times. The V call is TRBV5-1, the J call TRBJ2-2; D perhaps matches TRBD2 (6 bases). Trimming cost V 0 bases and J 0 bases, with 12 bases left between them. CDR3 size: 17 residues. Germline loops: CDR1 SGHRS, CDR2 YFSETQ. The CDR3 loop is CASSLVVGGANTGELFF. CDR3 sequence (DNA): TGCGCCAGCAGCTTGGTAGTTGGCGGGGCGAACACCGGGGAGCTGTTTTTT.

This clonotype was counted at least ten times. The V and J genes are TRBV28 and TRBJ2-1; D gene ambiguous. Trimming stripped 4 bases from V and 0 bases from J, with 13 bases between. Germline CDR1 and CDR2: MDHEN and SYDVKM. The CDR3 covers 16 residues. Here the CDR3 reads CASSSTRIYSYNEQFF. The CDR3 coding sequence is TGTGCCAGCAGTTCTACCAGGATATACTCCTACAATGAGCAGTTCTTC.

The rearrangement joins TRBV11-3 to TRBJ2-1; 9 bases line up with TRBD2. CDR3 length: 16 amino acids. Germline V lookup: CDR1 SGHNT, CDR2 YENEEA. Trimming at V came to 3 bases and at J to 9 bases, leaving 12 bases not matched to a gene. The CDR3 DNA reads TGTGCCAGCAGCTTTGAGCGGGAGGAAGTACGGCGTGAGCAGTTCTTC. This codes for CASSFEREEVRREQFF.

The CDR3 is CASSEAQGGNQPQHF. The CDR3 region has the DNA TGCGCCAGCAGCGAAGCACAGGGAGGCAATCAGCCCCAGCATTTT. The gene calls are TRBV4-1 and TRBJ1-5; the D gene is possibly TRBD1 (6 bases). V gave up 5 bases and J gave up 2 bases, with 13 bases separating them. The CDR3 is 15 residues long. CDR1 MGHRA and CDR2 YSYEKL come from the germline V gene.

Note on this clonotype: A junction end diverges from the germline sequence, so it may reflect a read error. The V call is TRBV19, the J call TRBJ2-7, with 8 nucleotides matching TRBD1. This CDR3 is 14 amino acids long. Germline V gene lookup returns CDR1 LNHDA and CDR2 SQIVND (reference sequence). The DNA for the CDR3 is TGTGCCAGTAGTATCGGGACAGGAGTCTACGAGCAATACTTC. Amino acids: CASSIGTGVYEQYF.

V and J are TRBV11-2 and TRBJ2-7, with a weak D call TRBD2 (6 bases). Deletions cut 5 bases from V and 2 bases from J, with 13 bases between. The CDR3 runs 14 residues. CDR1 SGHAT and CDR2 FQNNGV come from the germline V gene. The CDR3 nucleotides are TGTGCCAGCAGCAAGGGACTCGCCACCTACGAGCAGTACTTC. This translates into CASSKGLATYEQYF.

The chain employs TRBV11-3 and TRBJ2-1; no reliable D call. Germline V gene sequence: CDR1 SGHNT, CDR2 YENEEA. The CDR3 consists of 15 residues. V was clipped by 2 bases and J by 6 bases, with 14 bases between them. The CDR3 nucleotides read TGTGCCAGCAGCTTAAGAGACTCGCCCGGCAATGAGCAGTTCTTC. This codes for CASSLRDSPGNEQFF.

This clonotype was counted between two and nine times. V usage is TRBV6-5 and J usage is TRBJ1-4, with no clear D. The CDR3 has 15 amino acids. Trimming removed 2 bases from V and 3 bases from J, with 10 bases in between. Per germline, CDR1 MNHEY and CDR2 SVGAGI. The CDR3 sequence is CASSYRPSPNEKLFF. Written as DNA, the CDR3 is TGTGCCAGCAGTTACCGCCCTAGTCCTAATGAAAAACTGTTTTTT.

This clonotype has ten or more counts. This chain uses TRBV5-1 with TRBJ2-2; D unclear. This CDR3 is built from 14 residues. Germline-derived CDR1 and CDR2 are SGHRS and YFSETQ. Trimming left V 7 bases short and J 1 base short, with 11 bases between. This CDR3 reads CASRDIQNTGELFF. CDR3 bases: TGCGCCAGCCGCGACATCCAGAACACCGGGGAGCTGTTTTTT.

This clonotype was counted at least ten times. The rearrangement links TRBV20-1 to TRBJ2-7, with 10 bases that match TRBD1. CDR3 length: 14 amino acids. Unmatched junction bases numbered 9, after V lost 5 bases and J lost 5 bases. Germline loops: CDR1 DFQATT, CDR2 SNEGSKA (reference sequence). CDR3 DNA sequence: TGCAGTGCTGCCCCGGACAGGGGGACCCACGAGCAGTACTTC. This codes for CSAAPDRGTHEQYF.

This clonotype was seen at least ten times. V is TRBV12-3 or TRBV12-4 and J is TRBJ1-1; TRBD1 matches 8 bases. The CDR3 length is 15 residues. V was pared by 6 bases and J by 4 bases, with 10 bases of the junction left unmatched. CDR3 nucleotides: TGTGCCAGCAGCCTACAGGGGGTTCGTGGCACTGAAGCTTTCTTT. Translation: CASSLQGVRGTEAFF.

This clonotype has just a few counts. The chain has TRBV3-1 and TRBJ2-7; 8 nucleotides align to TRBD2. Per germline, CDR1 LGHDT and CDR2 YNNKEL (reference sequence). The CDR3 spans 17 residues. V lost 0 bases to trimming and J lost 2 bases; unmatched junction nucleotides: 9. CDR3 loop: CASSQEAPGLVTYEQYF. CDR3 coding DNA: TGTGCCAGCAGCCAAGAAGCGCCGGGACTAGTCACCTACGAGCAGTACTTC.

The chain is built from TRBV20-1 and TRBJ2-6; the match to TRBD1 covers 9 bases. CDR1 DFQATT and CDR2 SNEGSKA come from the germline V gene (reference sequence). This CDR3 has 16 amino acids. Trimming took 7 bases from V and 0 from J; bases not matched to a gene: 7. The CDR3, as DNA: TGCAGTGTCTCGGACAGGGGAACCTCTGGGGCCAACGTCCTGACTTTC. Encoded protein: CSVSDRGTSGANVLTF.

The rearrangement joins TRBV30 to TRBJ2-7; 10 bases are a match to TRBD2. Germline assignment: CDR1 GTSNPN and CDR2 SVGIG (reference sequence). The CDR3 is made up of 15 amino acids. The junction had 5 bases not matched to a gene; V was cut back by 3 bases and J by 0 bases. The CDR3 DNA reads TGTGCCTGGAGGCTCACTAGCGGGGCCTCCTACGAGCAGTACTTC. It translates to CAWRLTSGASYEQYF.

This chain joins TRBV28 and TRBJ2-7; TRBD1 aligns across 9 bases. CDR1 is MDHEN, CDR2 SYDVKM, per germline. Unmatched junction bases numbered 11, after V lost 6 bases and J lost 5 bases. This CDR3 is built from 15 residues. CDR3 DNA: TGTGCCAGCAGCCCTCCGACAGGGGGGATTCACGAGCAGTACTTC. Translated, it gives CASSPPTGGIHEQYF.

This clonotype was counted only a few times. The genes are TRBV12-3 or TRBV12-4 and TRBJ2-1; maybe TRBD1 (9 bases). Trimming left V 6 bases short and J 0 bases short, with 24 bases between. The CDR3 consists of 19 residues. CDR3 in DNA: TGTGCCAGCAGACCACAGGGGGCTACTAGCGGAAGCTCCTACAATGAGCAGTTCTTC. It is translated as CASRPQGATSGSSYNEQFF.

This clonotype was picked up a small number of times. The gene calls are TRBV18 and TRBJ2-3, with a tentative D call TRBD1 (5 bases). The CDR3 consists of 15 residues. The germline gives CDR1 KGHSH, CDR2 LQKENI. Trimming stripped 5 bases from V and 6 bases from J, with 18 bases between. The CDR3 DNA follows: TGTGCCAGCTCAACGTTTAACGCAGGGATGGATACGCAGTATTTT. Translation gives CASSTFNAGMDTQYF.

This clonotype was found a few times. Here the CDR3 DNA reads TGTGCCAGCTCACCACCGGGCAGGGACGGCTACACCTTC. Its protein is CASSPPGRDGYTF. The chain is built from TRBV18 and TRBJ1-2; D is perhaps TRBD1 (5 bases). The CDR3 length is 13 residues. Germline values: CDR1 KGHSH, CDR2 LQKENI. The V end lost 0 bases, the J end lost 8 bases, and 10 bases lay between the germline ends.

This clonotype was picked up many times. The rearrangement links TRBV19 to TRBJ2-7; TRBD2 matches at 10 bases. From germline, CDR1 is LNHDA and CDR2 SQIVND (reference sequence). V dropped 4 bases and J dropped 0; count of bases not matched to a gene: 3. The CDR3 covers 15 residues. The CDR3 nucleotides read TGTGCCAGTAGTAAGGGACTAGCGACCTCCTACGAGCAGTACTTC. As protein: CASSKGLATSYEQYF.